The 25 T cell receptor beta chains listed next were all sequenced from one sample in a study of cytomegalovirus exposure and HLA in healthy donors. PCR was performed using 60 Vbeta and 13 Jbeta primers. Libraries were prepared by immunoSEQ multiplex PCR; TCRdb keeps only in-frame clonotypes and omits some of them. The sample includes about 180,000 clones, 80% of them seen just once. The specimen was PBMCs. The receptors originated from a girl aged 5 to 17 in good health and CMV-seropositive.

The chain uses TRBV4-3 and TRBJ1-5, with TRBD1 identical over 8 bases. From germline, CDR1 is LGHNA and CDR2 YSLEER. This CDR3 contains 15 residues. J gave up 7 bases and V 0 bases, and 5 bases lay outside the gene matches. CDR3 sequence (DNA): TGCGCCAGCAGCCAAGAACAGGGGGTATACCAGCCCCAGCATTTT. It is translated as CASSQEQGVYQPQHF.

The chain uses TRBV19 and TRBJ1-5; D is unresolved. The CDR3 totals 13 residues. The germline CDR1 and CDR2 sequences are LNHDA and SQIVND (reference sequence). Trimming stripped 5 bases from V and 0 bases from J, with 5 bases between. The CDR3 bases are TGTGCCAGTAGTCCCAATAGCAATCAGCCCCAGCATTTT. As protein: CASSPNSNQPQHF. The full variable domain, completed using reference TRBV19 and TRBJ1-5, is DGGITQSPKYLFRKEGQNVTLSCEQNLNHDAMYWYRQDPGQGLRLIYYSQIVNDFQKGDIAEGYSVSREKKESFPLTVTSAQKNPTAFYLCASSPNSNQPQHFGDGTRLSIL.

This clone has just a few counts. The V gene is TRBV30, the J gene TRBJ1-1; weak D call: TRBD1 (5 bases). This CDR3 spans 14 amino acids. The germline V gene has CDR1 GTSNPN and CDR2 SVGIG (reference sequence). V was shortened by 0 bases and J by 5 bases, with 13 bases between the two germline ends. The chain's CDR3 is CAWSVLGRATEAFF. In DNA form, the CDR3 reads TGTGCCTGGAGTGTTCTGGGGCGTGCGACTGAAGCTTTCTTT.

The sample holds one count of this clone. The chain carries TRBV9 and TRBJ2-1; 12 bases map to TRBD1. Trimming removed 5 bases from V and 0 bases from J; junction bases left unmatched: 9. Germline V gives CDR1 SGDLS, CDR2 YYNGEE. The CDR3 contains 18 residues. In DNA form, the CDR3 reads TGTGCCAGCAGTATCGGGACAGGGGGCTTGAGCTCCTACAATGAGCAGTTCTTC. This sequence encodes CASSIGTGGLSSYNEQFF.

The rearrangement links TRBV27 to TRBJ2-3; no reliable D call. Germline V gene sequence: CDR1 MNHEY, CDR2 SMNVEV (reference sequence). This CDR3 contains 14 residues. Trimming cost V 5 bases and J 4 bases, with 13 bases left between them. This CDR3 reads CASSGPSPADTQYF. The CDR3, as DNA: TGTGCCAGCAGTGGGCCCAGCCCGGCAGATACGCAGTATTTT.

The chain uses TRBV5-6 and TRBJ1-1, with 11 positions matching TRBD1. The CDR3 sequence is 16 residues long. The trim removed 4 bases at V and 0 bases at J, leaving 5 bases unmatched. CDR1 and CDR2 (germline): SGHDT, YYEEEE. In DNA form, the CDR3 reads TGTGCCAGCAGCATTGGACAGGGGGCGTTGAACACTGAAGCTTTCTTT. Protein: CASSIGQGALNTEAFF. Supplemented by reference TRBV5-6 and TRBJ1-1, the full variable domain reads DAGVTQSPTHLIKTRGQQVTLRCSPKSGHDTVSWYQQALGQGPQFIFQYYEEEERQRGNFPDRFSGHQFPNYSSELNVNALLLGDSALYLCASSIGQGALNTEAFFGQGTRLTVV.

The chain uses TRBV14 and TRBJ2-3; D unclear. Germline CDR1 reads SGHDN; CDR2 reads FVKESK. The V end lost 4 bases, the J end lost 7 bases, and 15 bases lay between the germline ends. The CDR3 runs 14 residues. The CDR3 sequence: CASSPAQLRNTQYF. The CDR3 coding sequence is TGTGCCAGCAGCCCCGCACAGCTGAGAAATACGCAGTATTTT. The complete variable domain, with remaining parts taken from reference TRBV14 and TRBJ2-3, reads EAGVTQFPSHSVIEKGQTVTLRCDPISGHDNLYWYRRVMGKEIKFLLHFVKESKQDESGMPNNRFLAERTGGTYSTLKVQPAELEDSGVYFCASSPAQLRNTQYFGPGTRLTVL.

The chain links TRBV29-1 to TRBJ2-7; a possible D gene is TRBD2 (6 bases). Germline V gives CDR1 SQVTM, CDR2 ANQGSEA. V lost 5 bases to trimming and J lost 1 base, with 18 bases between them. The CDR3 has 15 amino acids. The CDR3 reads CSVRTGTRDSYEQYF. CDR3 in DNA: TGCAGCGTTCGGACCGGGACTCGAGATTCCTACGAGCAGTACTTC.

The rearrangement joins TRBV6-4 to TRBJ2-1; 13 nucleotides agree with TRBD2. Germline V lookup: CDR1 MRHNA, CDR2 SNTAGT. With 5 bases clipped from V and 0 bases from J, the junction kept 4 bases outside the gene matches. There are 17 residues in the CDR3. The CDR3 region is CASSRLAGGSSYNEQFF. The CDR3 DNA reads as TGTGCCAGCAGTCGACTAGCGGGGGGCAGCTCCTACAATGAGCAGTTCTTC.

The V call is TRBV5-1, the J call TRBJ2-4, with D possibly being TRBD1 (5 bases). Trimming pared 4 bases from V and 0 bases from J, leaving 17 bases between. CDR1 SGHRS and CDR2 YFSETQ come from the germline V gene. The CDR3 length is 17 residues. The CDR3 region is CASSPRDSFLAKNIQYF. CDR3 in DNA: TGCGCCAGCAGCCCGAGAGACAGTTTCTTAGCCAAAAACATTCAGTACTTC.

The chain carries TRBV9 and TRBJ2-1, with 13 bases that match TRBD2. V lost 3 bases to trimming and J lost 4 bases; unmatched junction nucleotides: 7. The germline CDR1 and CDR2 sequences are SGDLS and YYNGEE. The CDR3 has 17 residues. CDR3 protein: CASSATPGLAGYNEQFF. The CDR3 DNA is TGTGCCAGCAGCGCCACTCCGGGACTAGCGGGGTACAATGAGCAGTTCTTC.

J is TRBJ2-4 and V is TRBV10-2; 9 nucleotides align to TRBD2. Trimming took 4 bases from V and 6 from J; bases not matched to a gene: 7. Germline V gene sequence: CDR1 WSHSY, CDR2 SAAADI. This CDR3 comprises 15 residues. This CDR3 is CASSVMREGLNIQYF. In DNA, the CDR3 is TGCGCCAGCAGTGTAATGCGGGAGGGCCTAAACATTCAGTACTTC.

The V gene is TRBV11-2, the J gene TRBJ2-1; possibly TRBD2 for D (5 bases). The CDR3 sequence is 13 residues long. V was cut by 3 bases and J by 8 bases, with 11 bases left in between. The germline gives CDR1 SGHAT, CDR2 FQNNGV. CDR3 nucleotides: TGTGCCAGCAGCTTGAGGGTTGGGGATGAGCAGTTCTTC. Protein sequence: CASSLRVGDEQFF. Full variable domain (outside the CDR3, taken from reference TRBV11-2 and TRBJ2-1): EAGVAQSPRYKIIEKRQSVAFWCNPISGHATLYWYQQILGQGPKLLIQFQNNGVVDDSQLPKDRFSAERLKGVDSTLKIQPAKLEDSAVYLCASSLRVGDEQFFGPGTRLTVL.

The chain has TRBV7-6 and TRBJ2-7, with D possibly TRBD2 on 5 matching bases. V lost 5 bases to trimming and J lost 5 bases, with 13 bases between them. Germline CDR1 is SGHVS and CDR2 is FNYEAQ. This CDR3 is 13 amino acids long. The CDR3 DNA is TGTGCCAGCAGCCCCCGGGAAGGCCACGAGCAGTACTTC. Amino acids: CASSPREGHEQYF.

The rearrangement joins TRBV29-1 to TRBJ1-2; 7 positions match TRBD1. J gave up 4 bases and V 3 bases, and 5 bases lay outside the gene matches. The germline CDR1 and CDR2 sequences are SQVTM and ANQGSEA. The CDR3 totals 13 residues. CDR3 sequence (DNA): TGCAGCGTTGATCCGGACAGGACCTATGGCTACACCTTC. It translates to CSVDPDRTYGYTF.

The V call is TRBV6-5, the J call TRBJ2-4; D perhaps matches TRBD2 (5 bases). CDR1 and CDR2 from the germline V gene are MNHEY and SVGAGI. The CDR3 is 13 amino acids. Trimming left V 9 bases short and J 4 bases short, with 13 bases between. The CDR3 region is CASGRTQKNIQYF. The CDR3, as DNA: TGTGCCAGTGGCCGGACTCAGAAAAACATTCAGTACTTC.

This clone was observed a handful of times. V and J are TRBV6-9 and TRBJ2-5; D gene ambiguous. The last part of the DNA fits TRBJ2-7 better; the J call may be wrong. The CDR3 sequence is 13 residues long. Germline CDR1 is MNHGY and CDR2 is SVAAGI. CDR3 residues: CASSYSASYEQYF. The CDR3 region has the DNA TGTGCCAGCAGTTATTCCGCTAGCTACGAGCAGTACTTC.

The chain recombines TRBV27 with TRBJ2-7, with D hard to call. CDR1 and CDR2 from the germline V gene are MNHEY and SMNVEV (reference sequence). The V end was cut by 3 bases, the J end by 6 bases, with 6 bases between. The CDR3 has 11 residues. This CDR3 reads CASSLGLEQYF. CDR3 DNA: TGTGCCAGCAGTTTGGGCCTCGAGCAGTACTTC.

This rearrangement joins TRBV7-3 to TRBJ1-4; D is ambiguous. This CDR3 is built from 14 residues. Per germline, CDR1 SGHTA and CDR2 FQGTGA. The V gene lost 5 bases and the J gene lost 7 bases, with 14 bases spanning the gap. DNA of the CDR3: TGTGCCAGCAGCCAAGACGGGAGTAGTGAAAAACTGTTTTTT. Its translation: CASSQDGSSEKLFF.

The J gene is TRBJ1-2, the V gene TRBV14; TRBD1 matches 8 bases. The germline V gene has CDR1 SGHDN and CDR2 FVKESK. Trimming took 0 bases from V and 4 from J; bases not matched to a gene: 7. This CDR3 contains 16 residues. The CDR3 nucleotides are TGTGCCAGCAGCCAAGATCCCAGGGGGCGAGGCTATGGCTACACCTTC. Translating it yields CASSQDPRGRGYGYTF.

In its sample, this clone was seen once. The V and J genes are TRBV5-6 and TRBJ2-4, with a weak D call TRBD1 (5 bases). Per germline, CDR1 SGHDT and CDR2 YYEEEE. The CDR3 covers 16 residues. The V end was cut by 3 bases, the J end by 1 base, with 14 bases between. The CDR3 protein is CASSSAPTDAKNIQYF. For the CDR3, the DNA is TGTGCCAGCAGCTCCGCCCCGACAGATGCCAAAAACATTCAGTACTTC.

The chain has TRBV9 and TRBJ2-7; 8 positions match TRBD2. CDR1 is SGDLS and CDR2 is YYNGEE in the germline V gene. After removal of 0 bases from V and 4 bases from J, the junction contained 3 bases not matched to a gene. The CDR3 runs 14 residues. CDR3 amino acids: CASSVAGGGYEQYF. The CDR3 region has the DNA TGTGCCAGCAGCGTAGCGGGAGGGGGTTACGAGCAGTACTTC.

This clone was detected a few times. The genes are TRBV6-5 and TRBJ1-4, with D perhaps TRBD1 (5 bases). V shed 6 bases and J shed 5 bases, with 13 bases lying between them. Germline V CDR1 and CDR2: MNHEY, SVGAGI. This CDR3 is 14 amino acids long. CDR3 amino acids: CASRARGGNEKLFF. Here the CDR3 DNA reads TGTGCCAGCAGGGCAAGGGGAGGAAATGAAAAACTGTTTTTT.

This chain joins TRBV25-1 and TRBJ2-3, with 12 bases fitting TRBD2. The ends lost 3 bases at V and 4 bases at J; junction bases unmatched: 8. Germline V CDR1 and CDR2: MGHDK, SYGVNS. This CDR3 is built from 17 residues. CDR3 bases: TGTGCCAGCAGTGAGCCCCTAGCGGGAGGGGGGGCAGATACGCAGTATTTT. As protein: CASSEPLAGGGADTQYF.

The chain is built from TRBV27 and TRBJ2-2; 9 bases align to TRBD1. V shed 7 bases, J shed 2 bases, and the junction held 11 bases outside the gene matches. This CDR3 has 17 amino acids. CDR1 and CDR2 (germline): MNHEY, SMNVEV (reference sequence). CDR3 nucleotide sequence: TGTGCCAGCACCTTCGGGACGGGACAGGGCAACACCGGGGAGCTGTTTTTT. Its protein is CASTFGTGQGNTGELFF.